Below, 30 T cell receptor beta chains from the same sample are listed, as sequenced in a study of response to subunit inactivated influenza vaccine. TCRdb re-called the RT-PCR reads through MiXCR, storing one row per CDR3 protein. The sample includes under 200,000 distinct CDR3 sequences, 10% to 15% of them seen just once. The same sample was also used in a study of T cells expressing NK-cell markers. That source notes: Beta-chain TCR cDNA was generated via 5'RACE template switching with UMIs.

The specimen was CD8+ T cells sorted from PBMCs, collected approximately 13 days after vaccination. The receptor set was obtained from a man over 45 who received an inactivated influenza vaccine.

In its sample, this clonotype ranks as medium-sized (0.01 to 0.1%). V usage is TRBV24-1 and J usage is TRBJ1-5; possible D gene TRBD1, 5 bases. CDR1 KGHDR and CDR2 SFDVKD come from the germline V gene. V dropped 2 bases and J dropped 5 bases, with 9 bases sitting between them. The CDR3 is made up of 14 amino acids. The CDR3 sequence: CATSDSDSDQPQHF. DNA for the CDR3: TGTGCCACCAGTGATTCCGACAGCGATCAGCCCCAGCATTTT.

With respect to this clonotype: A junction boundary mismatches the germline segment, possibly from a read error. The rearrangement joins TRBV3-1 to TRBJ2-1, with TRBD1 identical over 8 bases. The CDR3 extends over 14 amino acids. Germline V gene sequence: CDR1 LGHDT, CDR2 YNNKEL (reference sequence). CDR3 nucleotides: TGTGTCAGCAGCCTCGGGACAGGAAACAATGAGCAGTTCTTC. This gives the protein CVSSLGTGNNEQFF.

This clonotype has just one count. V usage is TRBV2 and J usage is TRBJ2-7; the D gene is possibly TRBD2 (5 bases). Germline lookup yields CDR1 SNHLY and CDR2 FYNNEI. V shed 6 bases and J shed 2 bases, with 14 bases lying between them. CDR3 length: 14 residues. The CDR3 DNA reads as TGTGCCAGCAGCTATCTGAGCGGTACCTACGAGCAGTACTTC. This translates into CASSYLSGTYEQYF.

In this sample, this clonotype turned up a few times. CDR3 protein: CASSYLAVQETQYF. As DNA, the CDR3 is TGTGCCAGCAGTTATCTAGCGGTTCAAGAGACCCAGTACTTC. V and J are TRBV6-2 or TRBV6-3 and TRBJ2-5, with 7 bases fitting TRBD2. Germline V gene lookup returns CDR1 MNHEY and CDR2 SVGEGT. The CDR3 length is 14 residues. V lost 3 bases, J lost 2 bases, and 3 bases stayed unmatched.

In this sample, this clonotype turned up many times. CDR3 in amino acids: CATSEGGTYEQYF. CDR3 coding DNA: TGTGCCACCAGTGAGGGGGGCACTTACGAGCAGTACTTC. V gene TRBV24-1 combines with J gene TRBJ2-7; either TRBD1 or TRBD2 may supply D (6 bases each). V was cut by 4 bases and J by 4 bases, with 10 bases left in between. This CDR3 is 13 amino acids long. Germline V CDR1 and CDR2: KGHDR, SFDVKD.

This clonotype was counted between two and nine times. The V gene is TRBV7-8, the J gene TRBJ1-1, with no clear D. Germline values: CDR1 SGHVS, CDR2 FQNEAQ. The CDR3 spans 15 residues. The V and J ends lost 1 base and 5 bases respectively, with 14 bases between them. CDR3 amino acids: CASSLGAGGETEAFF. As DNA, the CDR3 is TGTGCCAGCAGCTTAGGAGCAGGAGGTGAGACTGAAGCTTTCTTT.

This clonotype was detected once. V and J are TRBV3-1 and TRBJ1-4; 8 nucleotides match TRBD1. This CDR3 region has 15 residues. The ends lost 4 bases at V and 3 bases at J; junction bases unmatched: 4. CDR1 and CDR2 (germline): LGHDT, YNNKEL (reference sequence). The CDR3 bases are TGTGCCAGCAGCCCCTGGACAGGGTCTAATGAAAAACTGTTTTTT. Translating it yields CASSPWTGSNEKLFF.

The rearrangement uses TRBV29-1 and TRBJ2-7, with D perhaps TRBD2 (7 bases). Germline V gene data show CDR1 as SQVTM and CDR2 as ANQGSEA. V dropped 6 bases and J dropped 3 bases, with 12 bases sitting between them. The CDR3 length is 12 residues. The CDR3 region is CSVKGGSYEQYF. The CDR3 nucleotides read TGCAGCGTGAAGGGGGGGAGCTACGAGCAGTACTTC.

The chain couples TRBV5-8 to TRBJ2-2; 8 bases map to TRBD2. CDR1 is SGHTS, CDR2 YDEGEE, per germline. The CDR3 covers 17 residues. Trimming removed 3 bases from V and 4 bases from J; junction bases left unmatched: 11. In nucleotides, the CDR3 is TGTGCCAGCAGCTCGGGCCCACTAGCGGACCTCACCGGGGAGCTGTTTTTT. This sequence encodes CASSSGPLADLTGELFF.

A few counts support this clonotype. The V and J genes are TRBV14 and TRBJ1-6; D may be TRBD1 (5 bases). CDR3 length: 15 amino acids. V dropped 3 bases and J dropped 8 bases, with 14 bases sitting between them. Germline-derived CDR1 and CDR2 are SGHDN and FVKESK. The CDR3 loop reads CASSQFRDGYSPLHF. CDR3 DNA: TGTGCCAGCAGCCAGTTTCGGGACGGGTATTCACCCCTCCACTTT. Drawing the rest from reference TRBV14 and TRBJ1-6, the complete variable domain is EAGVTQFPSHSVIEKGQTVTLRCDPISGHDNLYWYRRVMGKEIKFLLHFVKESKQDESGMPNNRFLAERTGGTYSTLKVQPAELEDSGVYFCASSQFRDGYSPLHFGNGTRLTVT.

The CDR3 DNA follows: TGTGCCAGCAGCCCGACAGGGTATAATTCACCCCTCCACTTT. As protein: CASSPTGYNSPLHF. The genes are TRBV12-3 or TRBV12-4 and TRBJ1-6; 7 nucleotides match TRBD1. The CDR3 covers 14 residues. V gave up 6 bases and J gave up 4 bases; unmatched junction bases: 3.

This clonotype was recorded many times. The chain uses TRBV28 and TRBJ2-3; 8 positions agree with TRBD1. This CDR3 has 16 residues. The trim removed 5 bases at V and 4 bases at J, leaving 11 bases unmatched. Germline CDR1 MDHEN, CDR2 SYDVKM. As DNA, the CDR3 is TGTGCCAGCAGTCCTTTACACCAGACAGGGGCAGATACGCAGTATTTT. It is translated as CASSPLHQTGADTQYF.

The chain joins TRBV20-1 to TRBJ2-5, with D possibly being TRBD2 (6 bases). Germline CDR1 and CDR2: DFQATT and SNEGSKA (reference sequence). Trimming removed 0 bases from V and 5 bases from J, with 16 bases in between. CDR3 length: 15 amino acids. The CDR3 loop reads CSARDPGLRRETQYF. Written as DNA, the CDR3 is TGCAGTGCTAGAGATCCGGGACTTAGGCGGGAGACCCAGTACTTC.

This chain links TRBV14 with TRBJ2-2; a weak D match, TRBD2 (6 bases). The CDR3 extends over 19 amino acids. V gave up 0 bases and J gave up 4 bases, with 21 bases separating them. Looked up from germline, CDR1 is SGHDN and CDR2 is FVKESK. The CDR3: CASSQDSRMGGEGTGELFF. The CDR3 coding sequence is TGTGCCAGCAGCCAAGATTCCCGTATGGGGGGAGAGGGCACCGGGGAGCTGTTTTTT.

This clonotype was seen a few times. The genes are TRBV2 and TRBJ2-7; 8 bases match TRBD1. The V gene's germline CDR1 is SNHLY and CDR2 FYNNEI. V shed 3 bases and J 3 bases; nucleotides not matched to a gene: 4. The CDR3 contains 14 residues. The CDR3 nucleotides are TGTGCCAGCAGTGACTCAGGGGGCGTCTACGAGCAGTACTTC. It translates to CASSDSGGVYEQYF.

The table lists this clonotype with a few counts. The chain combines TRBV7-3 with TRBJ2-3; D is unresolved. V was clipped by 4 bases and J by 0 bases, with 5 bases between them. Germline CDR1 reads SGHTA; CDR2 reads FQGTGA. CDR3 length: 13 amino acids. CDR3 sequence reads: CASSSISTDTQYF. CDR3 DNA sequence: TGTGCCAGCAGCTCAATCAGCACAGATACGCAGTATTTT.

The chain employs TRBV4-3 and TRBJ2-3; D call uncertain. V shed 2 bases and J shed 6 bases, with 15 bases lying between them. The germline V gene has CDR1 LGHNA and CDR2 YSLEER. The CDR3 consists of 15 residues. DNA of the CDR3: TGCGCCAGCAGCCAACGAACCGGGCCGTCGGATACGCAGTATTTT. Translated: CASSQRTGPSDTQYF.

The sample holds a few counts of this clonotype. The J gene is TRBJ2-1, the V gene TRBV7-6; possible D gene TRBD2, 6 bases. V was cut by 1 base and J by 0 bases, with 13 bases left in between. The CDR3 has 17 residues. Germline loops: CDR1 SGHVS, CDR2 FNYEAQ. CDR3 nucleotide sequence: TGTGCCAGCAGCTTAGGGGATAGCGGAAGCTCCTACAATGAGCAGTTCTTC. Translated: CASSLGDSGSSYNEQFF.

This clonotype was counted between two and nine times. This chain connects TRBV11-2 to TRBJ2-5, with 8 bases identical to TRBD2. V lost 2 bases to trimming and J lost 5 bases; unmatched junction nucleotides: 16. Germline V lookup: CDR1 SGHAT, CDR2 FQNNGV. This CDR3 is 18 amino acids long. As DNA, the CDR3 is TGTGCCAGCAGCTTAAAATTCTCGGTAGCGGGATGGGGTGAGACCCAGTACTTC. Protein: CASSLKFSVAGWGETQYF.

This clonotype was picked up a small number of times. This chain joins TRBV12-3 or TRBV12-4 and TRBJ2-1; 7 bases fit TRBD1. The CDR3 covers 16 residues. Germline trimming cut 7 bases from V and 2 bases from J; bases unmatched to any gene: 11. The CDR3 region is CASTGGMGQTYNEQFF. As DNA, the CDR3 is TGTGCCAGCACTGGGGGTATGGGACAGACCTACAATGAGCAGTTCTTC.

The chain combines TRBV28 with TRBJ2-7; D call uncertain. Germline CDR1 and CDR2: MDHEN and SYDVKM. Trimming stripped 3 bases from V and 0 bases from J, with 21 bases between. The CDR3 consists of 18 residues. The CDR3 spells CASSFPTPEEPSSYEQYF. The DNA for the CDR3 is TGTGCCAGCAGTTTTCCAACCCCCGAGGAACCTTCCTCCTACGAGCAGTACTTC.

Ten or more counts support this clonotype. This chain connects TRBV28 to TRBJ1-2; 9 nucleotides line up with TRBD1. V was pared by 6 bases and J by 4 bases, with 9 bases of the junction left unmatched. The CDR3 is 15 residues long. From germline, CDR1 is MDHEN and CDR2 SYDVKM. As DNA, the CDR3 is TGTGCCAGCAGCCTAGTACCGGGACAGGGCTATGGCTACACCTTC. Translating it yields CASSLVPGQGYGYTF.

The chain combines TRBV6-5 with TRBJ2-7; TRBD2 agrees at 10 bases. Per the germline V gene, CDR1 is MNHEY and CDR2 is SVGAGI. This CDR3 comprises 15 residues. The V and J ends lost 2 bases and 7 bases, in that order; junction bases with no gene match: 8. CDR3 nucleotides: TGTGCCAGCAGTTACGGGAGCGGGAGGGCCGGGGAGCAGTACTTC. Its protein product is CASSYGSGRAGEQYF.

This clonotype was observed at least ten times. This chain uses TRBV5-1 with TRBJ2-1; unclear D gene. Looked up from germline, CDR1 is SGHRS and CDR2 is YFSETQ. There are 12 residues in the CDR3. The V end was cut by 1 base, the J end by 8 bases, with 7 bases between. CDR3 in DNA: TGCGCCAGCAGCTTGTATTCGGATGAGCAGTTCTTC. Encoded protein: CASSLYSDEQFF.

V gene TRBV18 combines with J gene TRBJ2-5, with 11 bases fitting TRBD2. The CDR3 is 16 residues long. Germline CDR1 KGHSH, CDR2 LQKENI. V trimming: 3 bases; J trimming: 5 bases; junction bases outside the gene matches: 8. The CDR3 sequence is CASSPEGLAELETQYF. For the CDR3, the DNA is TGTGCCAGCTCACCCGAGGGACTAGCGGAATTGGAGACCCAGTACTTC.

There are many counts of this clonotype. The J gene is TRBJ2-3, the V gene TRBV4-1; 8 bases are shared with TRBD2. V shed 4 bases and J 4 bases; nucleotides not matched to a gene: 7. In germline, CDR1 is MGHRA, CDR2 YSYEKL. This CDR3 region has 15 residues. The DNA for the CDR3 is TGCGCCAGCAGCCTTAGCGGGGTGGAGGCAGATACGCAGTATTTT. Translating it yields CASSLSGVEADTQYF.

This clonotype was detected a few times. This chain connects TRBV6-6 to TRBJ2-3; the D is unclear. Trimming left V 6 bases short and J 2 bases short, with 3 bases between. The length of the CDR3 is 11 residues. The germline V gene encodes CDR1 MNHNY and CDR2 SVGAGI (reference sequence). CDR3 in amino acids: CASRNTDTQYF. In DNA form, the CDR3 reads TGTGCCAGCAGAAACACAGATACGCAGTATTTT.

There are a few counts of this clonotype. The chain uses TRBV27 and TRBJ2-1; 10 positions agree with TRBD1. Germline CDR1 MNHEY, CDR2 SMNVEV (reference sequence). V shed 4 bases and J 7 bases; nucleotides not matched to a gene: 10. The CDR3 runs 16 residues. This CDR3 is CASSYTLGQGVNEQFF. CDR3 DNA sequence: TGTGCCAGCAGTTACACTCTCGGACAGGGGGTGAATGAGCAGTTCTTC.

The CDR3 region has the DNA TGCGCCAGCAGCCTAGACGGGACAGGGTACAATGAGCAGTTCTTC. This gives the protein CASSLDGTGYNEQFF. The rearrangement links TRBV4-3 to TRBJ2-1; TRBD1 matches at 9 bases. The ends lost 4 bases at V and 4 bases at J; junction bases unmatched: 5. The CDR3 loop spans 15 amino acids. CDR1 LGHNA and CDR2 YSLEER come from the germline V gene.

The chain is built from TRBV12-3 or TRBV12-4 and TRBJ1-4; the D gene is possibly TRBD1 (6 bases). Trimming stripped 6 bases from V and 8 bases from J, with 16 bases between. CDR3 length: 14 residues. This chain's CDR3 is CASSQSGGWEKLFF. CDR3 sequence (DNA): TGTGCCAGCAGCCAATCGGGGGGCTGGGAAAAACTGTTTTTT.